The 18 T cell receptor beta chains presented below share a single source sample, sequenced in a study of blood T cells in healthy people across ages. Together with a sample-barcoded 5' primer, a J-beta primer mix was included in a second PCR lasting about 6 to 11 cycles. Each CDR3 protein gets one entry after TCRdb re-called the 5' RACE reads with MiXCR. In the table there are about a million distinct CDR3 sequences, 45% to 50% of which are singletons. Sequencing used blood. The receptor set was obtained from a man aged 25 to 45 in good health.

V is TRBV4-2 and J is TRBJ2-1; 8 bases agree with TRBD2. Germline V lookup: CDR1 LGHNA, CDR2 YNFKEQ. V was clipped by 4 bases and J by 4 bases; unmatched bases: 12. This CDR3 comprises 17 residues. This chain's CDR3 is CASSLSSGGGKYNEQFF. The CDR3 DNA is TGTGCCAGCAGCCTCAGCTCGGGCGGGGGGAAATACAATGAGCAGTTCTTC.

V and J are TRBV28 and TRBJ1-2; 12 positions agree with TRBD1. Germline V gene lookup returns CDR1 MDHEN and CDR2 SYDVKM. Losses at the gene ends were 5 bases for V and 11 bases for J; bases not matched to a gene: 6. The CDR3 has 13 residues. The CDR3 spells CASSPPGQGAYTF. In DNA form, the CDR3 reads TGTGCCAGCAGTCCCCCGGGACAGGGGGCATACACCTTC.

The V gene is TRBV19, the J gene TRBJ2-1, with 8 bases fitting TRBD2. CDR3 size: 16 residues. Germline CDR1 LNHDA, CDR2 SQIVND (reference sequence). V trimming: 5 bases; J trimming: 2 bases; junction bases outside the gene matches: 8. Here the CDR3 DNA reads TGTGCCAGTAGTCCACAAGCGGGGGAGGCCTACAATGAGCAGTTCTTC. Translating gives CASSPQAGEAYNEQFF.

V gene TRBV7-3 combines with J gene TRBJ2-1; TRBD2 agrees at 13 bases. The J call is doubtful: the DNA matches TRBJ2-7 better. The length of the CDR3 is 16 residues. CDR1 is SGHTA, CDR2 FQGTGA, per germline. The CDR3: CASSSWTSGGYNEQYF. CDR3 nucleotide sequence: TGTGCCAGCAGCTCCTGGACTAGCGGGGGCTACAATGAGCAGTACTTC.

The chain employs TRBV7-2 and TRBJ1-6; D is undetermined. The CDR3 loop spans 14 amino acids. V was trimmed by 0 bases and J by 9 bases, leaving 9 bases between them. Germline loops: CDR1 SGHTA, CDR2 FQGNSA. In nucleotides, the CDR3 is TGTGCCAGCAGCTTAGCCCTTGCAACTTCACCCCTCCACTTT. The encoded protein is CASSLALATSPLHF. The full variable domain, in which reference TRBV7-2 and TRBJ1-6 provide the parts outside the CDR3, is GAGVSQSPSNKVTEKGKDVELRCDPISGHTALYWYRQSLGQGLEFLIYFQGNSAPDKSGLPSDRFSAERTGGSVSTLTIQRTQQEDSAVYLCASSLALATSPLHFGNGTRLTVT.

In its sample, this clonotype was seen a few times. The chain is built from TRBV3-1 and TRBJ1-1, with D unresolved. Germline assignment: CDR1 LGHDT and CDR2 YNNKEL (reference sequence). The CDR3 totals 15 residues. V was shortened by 0 bases and J by 1 base, with 9 bases between the two germline ends. CDR3 coding DNA: TGTGCCAGCAGCCAAGATGGCAGACAGAACACTGAAGCTTTCTTT. It codes for CASSQDGRQNTEAFF.

V usage is TRBV6-5 and J usage is TRBJ2-1; 12 bases fit TRBD2. CDR1 and CDR2 from the germline V gene are MNHEY and SVGAGI. The CDR3 is 16 amino acids. Germline trimming cut 4 bases from V and 10 bases from J; bases unmatched to any gene: 11. CDR3 region: CASSFPGLAGNREQFF. The CDR3 bases are TGTGCCAGCAGTTTCCCCGGACTAGCGGGGAACCGAGAGCAGTTCTTC.

With regard to this clonotype: At one end, the junction sequence differs from germline, possibly due to a read error. The CDR3 region is CASGQGGWEAFF. As DNA, the CDR3 is TGTGCCAGCGGCCAAGGGGGGTGGGAAGCTTTCTTT. This chain links TRBV14 with TRBJ1-1; D may be TRBD1 (6 bases). CDR3 length: 12 residues. Germline V gene lookup returns CDR1 SGHDN and CDR2 FVKESK.

The chain joins TRBV12-3 or TRBV12-4 to TRBJ2-7, with TRBD1 matching 7 bases. The trim removed 4 bases at V and 2 bases at J, leaving 11 bases unmatched. The CDR3 length is 16 residues. The CDR3 coding sequence is TGTGCCAGCAGTTCCAGAGACAGGGTCCCTCCCTACGAGCAGTACTTC. Protein sequence: CASSSRDRVPPYEQYF.

As regards this clonotype: A much larger clone differs by one base, so this may be a read error. This chain joins TRBV12-3 or TRBV12-4 and TRBJ2-5; 8 nucleotides line up with TRBD1. Unmatched junction bases numbered 15, after V lost 4 bases and J lost 11 bases. CDR3 length equals 15 residues. The CDR3 here is CASSSGTGFYNEQYF. The CDR3 DNA sequence: TGTGCCAGCAGTTCCGGGACAGGATTCTACAATGAGCAGTACTTC.

This chain uses TRBV28 with TRBJ2-6, with 8 positions matching TRBD1. The V segment lost 4 bases and the J segment 4 bases; nucleotides outside the gene matches: 15. Germline CDR1 reads MDHEN; CDR2 reads SYDVKM. The CDR3 spans 19 residues. CDR3 sequence: CASSSLQGGIFLGANVLTF. CDR3 nucleotides: TGTGCCAGCAGTTCTCTACAGGGGGGTATTTTTTTGGGGGCCAACGTCCTGACTTTC.

The chain is built from TRBV29-1 and TRBJ2-7, with 7 bases lining up with TRBD1. Germline V CDR1 and CDR2: SQVTM, ANQGSEA. The CDR3 has 13 residues. Trimming cost V 4 bases and J 4 bases; bases outside gene matches: 7. The CDR3 region has the DNA TGCAGCGTTGTACCGGGACAGAGATACGAGCAGTACTTC. It translates to CSVVPGQRYEQYF.

The chain employs TRBV29-1 and TRBJ2-7; 9 positions match TRBD1. CDR3 length equals 12 residues. Germline V gene lookup returns CDR1 SQVTM and CDR2 ANQGSEA. The ends lost 4 bases at V and 6 bases at J; junction bases unmatched: 4. The CDR3 DNA sequence: TGCAGCGTTGGGGACAGGGCCGGCGAGCAGTACTTC. It yields the protein CSVGDRAGEQYF.

V and J are TRBV28 and TRBJ2-1, with D perhaps TRBD1 or TRBD2 (6 bases each). CDR1 is MDHEN and CDR2 is SYDVKM in the germline V gene. The germline V and J ends were trimmed by 10 bases and 4 bases, with 17 bases remaining between them. The CDR3 covers 14 residues. The CDR3 sequence is CAIRKRGVYNEQFF. Written as DNA, the CDR3 is TGTGCCATCAGGAAGAGGGGGGTATACAATGAGCAGTTCTTC.

This chain connects TRBV7-9 to TRBJ2-4, with 12 bases that match TRBD2. The end of the DNA fits TRBJ2-7 better, so the J call may be wrong. The CDR3 consists of 18 residues. Germline loops: CDR1 SEHNR, CDR2 FQNEAQ (reference sequence). This CDR3 is CASSPSPGLAGTYHEQYF. The CDR3 DNA reads TGTGCCAGCAGCCCTAGTCCTGGACTAGCGGGGACCTATCACGAGCAGTACTTC.

This chain uses TRBV6-1 with TRBJ1-2; TRBD1 aligns across 7 bases. V lost 7 bases, J lost 4 bases, and 9 bases stayed unmatched. The CDR3 extends over 14 amino acids. Germline CDR1 MNHNS, CDR2 SASEGT. DNA of the CDR3: TGTGCCAGCAACCCGCACGGGGACAGCTATGGCTACACCTTC. Its translation: CASNPHGDSYGYTF.

This clonotype was counted once. This rearrangement joins TRBV28 to TRBJ1-4; possible D gene TRBD1, 5 bases. This CDR3 has 13 amino acids. Trimming removed 11 bases at V and 2 bases at J, with 12 bases between. Germline values: CDR1 MDHEN, CDR2 SYDVKM. CDR3 in DNA: TGTGCCGGTTCGAGGGGTACTAATGAAAAACTGTTTTTT. Encoded protein: CAGSRGTNEKLFF.

This clonotype appeared many times. The chain is built from TRBV20-1 and TRBJ2-3; 11 nucleotides match TRBD2. The CDR3 sequence is 15 residues long. After removal of 3 bases from V and 4 bases from J, the junction contained 6 bases not matched to a gene. In germline, CDR1 is DFQATT, CDR2 SNEGSKA (reference sequence). CDR3 sequence reads: CSARASGGLSDTQYF. The CDR3, as DNA: TGCAGTGCTAGGGCTAGCGGGGGGTTGTCAGATACGCAGTATTTT.